This TCR beta chain originates from a study of T-cell reconstitution after alpha-beta-depleted transplantation in children. Unique molecular identifiers featured in how the TCRbeta library was prepared. TCRdb itself ran the PCR reads through MiXCR, one entry per CDR3 protein. This sample carries roughly 350,000 distinct CDR3 sequences, around 16% of them seen once, and the ten largest clones take around 43%. This clonotype was found a few times. What it recognizes is unknown. Study observations and caveats: Several hundred expanded graft clones reportedly supplied alpha-beta T cells about two months after transplant.

The CDR3 extends over 18 amino acids. CDR1 and CDR2 from the germline V gene are LNHNV and YYDKDF (reference sequence). The V segment lost 0 bases and the J segment 2 bases; nucleotides outside the gene matches: 10. The specimen comprised PBMCs, mostly from graft donor cells, sampled 360 days after TCRalphabeta/CD19-depleted stem cell transplant. The genes are TRBV15 and TRBJ2-3; 8 positions match TRBD1. The receptor was derived from a male patient aged 2 to 10 who had a stem cell transplant for acute lymphoblastic leukemia, so the T cells may come from the graft donor. The CDR3 here is CATSREPRSGGTTDTQYF. The DNA for the CDR3 is TGTGCCACCAGCAGAGAGCCTCGGTCAGGGGGCACCACAGATACGCAGTATTTT.